Listed below are T cell receptor beta chains from one sample, sequenced in a study of T cells in Graves' hyperthyroidism and ophthalmopathy. In TCRdb, the multiplex PCR reads were re-called with MiXCR into one record per CDR3 protein. The data contain 660,000 or so distinct CDR3 sequences, 20% of them singletons. Material: blood. The source of these receptors is a man aged 30 to 45 with Graves' ophthalmopathy. CDR3s include the opening cysteine and the closing phenylalanine or tryptophan. Fields, in order: V gene, D gene, J gene, clone size, CDR3 DNA, CDR3 protein. D genes are given only for firm matches. Size is stated for part of the rows, as once, few or many counts, or as a class when the clone is expanded.

TRBV3-1,TRBD1,TRBJ1-1,many,TGTGCCAGCAGCGAGACGGGACAGGGGCTGAACACTGAAGCTTTCTTT,CASSETGQGLNTEAFF
TRBV24-1,TRBD2,TRBJ2-3,once,TGTGCCACCAGTGACCCCGGACTAGCACCCTACACAGATACGCAGTATTTT,CATSDPGLAPYTDTQYF
TRBV10-3,.,TRBJ1-5,.,TGTGCCATCAGTGAGTCGGGGAGAAGCAATCAGCCCCAGCATTTT,CAISESGRSNQPQHF
TRBV14,TRBD1,TRBJ1-4,many,TGTGCCAGCATCTTAAGGCCGGGACAGGGCTTTCCAGGAAATGAAAAACTGTTTTTT,CASILRPGQGFPGNEKLFF
TRBV11-3,.,TRBJ2-4,.,TGTGCCAGCAGCTTAGGGGCCCCTCAGTACTTC,CASSLGAPQYF
TRBV28,TRBD1,TRBJ2-7,few,TGTGCCAGCAGAACACCGTCCCGGGACAGGGGGCACCCCTACGAGCAGTACTTC,CASRTPSRDRGHPYEQYF
TRBV15,.,TRBJ2-7,.,TGTGCCACCAGCAGAGCTGACCCCTACGAGCAGTACTTC,CATSRADPYEQYF
TRBV7-9,.,TRBJ2-7,many,TGTGCCAGCAGCTTAGGGGCCGGGGTCTACGAGCAGTACTTC,CASSLGAGVYEQYF
TRBV6-2/TRBV6-3,.,TRBJ1-5,many,TGTGCCAGCAGTTATTCCGGGACCGTGGGTCAGCCCCAGCATTTT,CASSYSGTVGQPQHF
TRBV20-1,.,TRBJ2-1,many,TGCAGTGCCCCAATGAGGGAATGGGCAAATGAGCAGTTCTTC,CSAPMREWANEQFF
TRBV27,TRBD1,TRBJ1-1,.,TGTGCCAGCAACCCCGGGACAGGGGCGCACATCGAAGCTTTCTTT,CASNPGTGAHIEAFF
TRBV6-1,.,TRBJ2-7,few,TGTGCCAGCAGTGAAGCTTTGAAGGCGAGCTCCTACGAGCAGTACTTC,CASSEALKASSYEQYF
TRBV6-5,.,TRBJ2-7,few,TGTGCCAGCCGTTACCAGGGTTGGGGCGAGCAGTACTTC,CASRYQGWGEQYF
TRBV7-3,.,TRBJ2-3,few,TGTGCCAGCAGCTCCTCTGTCACGACAGATACGCAGTATTTT,CASSSSVTTDTQYF
TRBV5-5,.,TRBJ2-5,many,TGTGCCAGCAGCCTCACACCGACAGTCCAAGAGACCCAGTACTTC,CASSLTPTVQETQYF
TRBV20-1,TRBD2,TRBJ2-5,many,TGCAGTGCCGACGGACTAGCCAGACCCAAAGAGACCCAGTACTTC,CSADGLARPKETQYF
TRBV20-1,TRBD1,TRBJ2-1,many,TGCAGTGCTAGGATTACCGGGACAGTTTACAATGAGCAGTTCTTC,CSARITGTVYNEQFF
TRBV6-2/TRBV6-3,.,TRBJ1-1,few,TGTGCCAGCAGGACGTATAACACTGAAGCTTTCTTT,CASRTYNTEAFF
TRBV12-3/TRBV12-4,.,TRBJ1-2,few,TGTGCCAGCAGCCCCGGGGGGGGTATCTATGGCTACACCTTC,CASSPGGGIYGYTF
TRBV28,TRBD2,TRBJ2-1,many,TGTGCCAGCAGTTTGGGACTAGCGGGAGTTAGTGAGCAGTTCTTC,CASSLGLAGVSEQFF
TRBV15,TRBD2,TRBJ2-3,.,TGTGCCACCAGCCCATCCCCGGGACTAGCGGGAGGGCCCCAAGATACGCAGTATTTT,CATSPSPGLAGGPQDTQYF
TRBV13,.,TRBJ1-4,.,TGTGCCAGCCGGGGGTCCAGCGATGAAAAACTGTTTTTT,CASRGSSDEKLFF
TRBV6-1,.,TRBJ1-5,few,TGTGCCAGCAGTTCTTCAGGGGTTCGTGGTCAGCCCCAGCATTTT,CASSSSGVRGQPQHF
TRBV12-5,.,TRBJ1-1,few,TGTGCTAGTGGTTTATCAAGACAGCAGGCTTTCTTT,CASGLSRQQAFF
TRBV20-1,.,TRBJ2-1,many,TGCAGTGCTAGAGAGGGTGGGGGTTGGAGCTCCTACAATGAGCAGTTCTTC,CSAREGGGWSSYNEQFF
TRBV28,.,TRBJ1-1,once,TGTGCCAGCAGCAACGGGGGGGAGGCCACTGAAGCTTTCTTT,CASSNGGEATEAFF
TRBV19,.,TRBJ2-3,.,TGTGCCAGTAGTATCGAGGGTCCTCGGGGAATCGGGAGAGCAACAGATACGCAGTATTTT,CASSIEGPRGIGRATDTQYF
TRBV28,TRBD1,TRBJ1-1,many,TGTGCCAGCAGTTTATCAGGGGGCTATACTGAAGCTTTCTTT,CASSLSGGYTEAFF
TRBV20-1,.,TRBJ1-2,few,TGCAGTGCTAGTAGGGGGACTTCTAACTATGGCTACACCTTC,CSASRGTSNYGYTF
TRBV5-6,.,TRBJ1-4,many,TGTGCCAGCAGCGCCGGAGCAACTAATGAAAAACTGTTTTTT,CASSAGATNEKLFF
TRBV2,TRBD2,TRBJ2-1,few,TGTGCCAGCAGCCAAACCCCGACTAGCGAGCAGTTCTTC,CASSQTPTSEQFF
TRBV12-3/TRBV12-4,.,TRBJ2-3,.,TGTGCCAGCAGTTCGATCCAAGGACAAGGTACGCAGTATTTT,CASSSIQGQGTQYF
TRBV11-2,.,TRBJ2-1,.,TGTGCCAGCAGCCCTGAATGGGATGAGCAGTTCTTC,CASSPEWDEQFF
TRBV12-3/TRBV12-4,.,TRBJ2-3,many,TGTGCCAGCAGTTTCCGTCGACTAGGCACAGATACGCAGTATTTT,CASSFRRLGTDTQYF
TRBV28,TRBD1,TRBJ2-1,many,TGTGCCAGCAGTTTAATAGGACAGGGGGCAAATGAGCAGTTCTTC,CASSLIGQGANEQFF
TRBV20-1,TRBD2,TRBJ2-1,.,TGCAGTGCTGGGGGAAGCGGGAGGGCCACGACGTACAATGAGCAGTTCTTC,CSAGGSGRATTYNEQFF
TRBV9,TRBD2,TRBJ2-2,few,TGTGCCAGCAGCGTGGCCCGGACTAGCGGGAGGCACACCGGGGAGCTGTTTTTT,CASSVARTSGRHTGELFF
TRBV10-3,.,TRBJ1-1,few,TGTGCCACTATATCACAGGAGTCAAACACTGAAGCTTTCTTT,CATISQESNTEAFF
TRBV6-1,TRBD2,TRBJ2-1,.,TGTGCCGGGGCCCGGACTAGCGCCAACAATGAGCAGTTCTTC,CAGARTSANNEQFF
TRBV7-2,.,TRBJ2-2,many,TGTGCCAGCAGCTTAGAACGGCTAGGCGTCCTGAACACCGGGGAGCTGTTTTTT,CASSLERLGVLNTGELFF
TRBV4-1,TRBD2,TRBJ2-5,few,TGTGCCAGCAGACTCGAAGCGGGAGGGCGGGAGACCCAGTACTTC,CASRLEAGGRETQYF